The 17 T cell receptor beta chains below come from one sample, sequenced in a study of blood T cell repertoires in COVID-19. Only in-frame clones appear in the TCRdb table, and some are missing; sequencing was by immunoSEQ multiplex PCR. The table includes 240,000 or so clones, about 86% detected once. The sequenced material came from peripheral blood. These receptors were collected from a man in his sixties with acute or convalescent COVID-19.

The chain joins TRBV19 to TRBJ2-5; the match to TRBD2 covers 7 bases. The CDR3 covers 15 residues. Looked up from germline, CDR1 is LNHDA and CDR2 is SQIVND (reference sequence). Trimming cost V 4 bases and J 2 bases; bases outside gene matches: 7. The CDR3 coding sequence is TGTGCCAGTAGTACTCGGGGAGGGCAGCAAGAGACCCAGTACTTC. Amino acid sequence: CASSTRGGQQETQYF. Together with reference TRBV19 and TRBJ2-5, the CDR3 gives the full variable domain: DGGITQSPKYLFRKEGQNVTLSCEQNLNHDAMYWYRQDPGQGLRLIYYSQIVNDFQKGDIAEGYSVSREKKESFPLTVTSAQKNPTAFYLCASSTRGGQQETQYFGPGTRLLVL.

The rearrangement uses TRBV19 and TRBJ2-1; 14 bases agree with TRBD2. Germline CDR1 and CDR2: LNHDA and SQIVND (reference sequence). The CDR3 runs to 19 residues. V was pared by 1 base and J by 0 bases, with 5 bases of the junction left unmatched. The CDR3 loop reads CASSIGLAGGSTSYNEQFF. The DNA of the CDR3 is TGTGCCAGTAGTATAGGACTAGCGGGAGGGTCCACCTCCTACAATGAGCAGTTCTTC.

This chain links TRBV7-3 with TRBJ1-1; D may be TRBD1 (5 bases). Germline assignment: CDR1 SGHTA and CDR2 FQGTGA. V was cut by 6 bases and J by 4 bases, with 12 bases left in between. CDR3 size: 13 residues. The CDR3 DNA reads as TGTGCCAGCAGAAGGCAGGGAAGCACTGAAGCTTTCTTT. Translating gives CASRRQGSTEAFF.

J is TRBJ1-1 and V is TRBV13; tentatively, D is TRBD1 (5 bases). In germline, CDR1 is PRHDT, CDR2 FYEKMQ (reference sequence). Trimming removed 3 bases at V and 5 bases at J, with 7 bases between. The CDR3 is made up of 12 amino acids. The CDR3 DNA reads TGTGCCAGCAGCTTCAGGGTAACTGAAGCTTTCTTT. This encodes CASSFRVTEAFF.

The V call is TRBV2, the J call TRBJ1-3; 8 bases agree with TRBD1. V shed 5 bases and J 4 bases; nucleotides not matched to a gene: 7. The CDR3 extends over 15 amino acids. The germline CDR1 and CDR2 sequences are SNHLY and FYNNEI. In DNA form, the CDR3 reads TGTGCCAGCAGTTTCCGACAGGGGATGGGAAACACCATATATTTT. The encoded protein is CASSFRQGMGNTIYF.

V usage is TRBV6-5 and J usage is TRBJ2-1, with TRBD1 matching 8 bases. V lost 0 bases to trimming and J lost 12 bases; unmatched junction nucleotides: 7. Germline CDR1 MNHEY, CDR2 SVGAGI. This CDR3 is 14 amino acids long. The CDR3 here is CASSYSGLGTGQFF. DNA of the CDR3: TGTGCCAGCAGTTACTCGGGTCTGGGGACAGGGCAGTTCTTC.

This clone has only a few counts. The chain couples TRBV11-3 to TRBJ1-2; weak D call: TRBD1 (5 bases). The CDR3 sequence is 17 residues long. Trimming cost V 0 bases and J 5 bases, with 19 bases left between them. CDR1 and CDR2 (germline): SGHNT, YENEEA. CDR3 sequence reads: CASSLDRVSGAQYGYTF. The CDR3 DNA is TGTGCCAGCAGCTTAGATCGAGTATCTGGGGCCCAATATGGCTACACCTTC.

V usage is TRBV19 and J usage is TRBJ1-1; TRBD1 matches at 9 bases. The J segment lost 5 bases and the V segment lost 3 bases, leaving 7 bases of the junction unmatched. This CDR3 region has 15 residues. CDR1 LNHDA and CDR2 SQIVND come from the germline V gene (reference sequence). CDR3 loop: CASSIFGQGRTEAFF. CDR3 DNA: TGTGCCAGTAGTATTTTTGGACAGGGGAGGACTGAAGCTTTCTTT.

This chain links TRBV7-6 with TRBJ2-3, with a possible D match to TRBD2 (7 bases). The V end was cut by 4 bases, the J end by 3 bases, with 20 bases between. CDR1 and CDR2 from the germline V gene are SGHVS and FNYEAQ. The CDR3 runs 17 residues. The CDR3 sequence: CASSSRGGTDPTDTQYF. Here the CDR3 DNA reads TGTGCCAGCAGCTCTAGGGGGGGGACCGATCCGACAGATACGCAGTATTTT.

A remark on this clone: The sample carries other DNA sequences with the same CDR3. V usage is TRBV29-1 and J usage is TRBJ1-5; 12 bases match TRBD1. The CDR3 covers 14 residues. Germline lookup yields CDR1 SQVTM and CDR2 ANQGSEA. Trimming cost V 4 bases and J 6 bases; bases outside gene matches: 4. The CDR3 DNA follows: TGCAGCGTTGGGGGACAGGGGGCGGGTCAGCCCCAGCATTTT. This encodes CSVGGQGAGQPQHF.

The J gene is TRBJ2-2, the V gene TRBV18; D may be TRBD2 (5 bases). The CDR3 spans 16 residues. The V end lost 5 bases, the J end lost 7 bases, and 20 bases lay between the germline ends. Per germline, CDR1 KGHSH and CDR2 LQKENI. CDR3: CASSSQVERASGELFF. The CDR3 DNA sequence: TGTGCCAGCTCATCCCAAGTTGAGAGGGCGAGCGGGGAGCTGTTTTTT.

The chain couples TRBV29-1 to TRBJ1-2; 7 nucleotides line up with TRBD1. CDR1 and CDR2 from the germline V gene are SQVTM and ANQGSEA. The CDR3 length is 13 residues. The junction had 8 bases not matched to a gene; V was cut back by 6 bases and J by 4 bases. The CDR3 protein is CSVEYRGGYGYTF. Written as DNA, the CDR3 is TGCAGCGTCGAATACAGGGGCGGCTATGGCTACACCTTC. Full variable domain (missing parts from reference TRBV29-1 and TRBJ1-2): SAVISQKPSRDICQRGTSLTIQCQVDSQVTMMFWYRQQPGQSLTLIATANQGSEATYESGFVIDKFPISRPNLTFSTLTVSNMSPEDSSIYLCSVEYRGGYGYTFGSGTRLTVV.

The chain recombines TRBV7-8 with TRBJ1-2; 7 nucleotides match TRBD1. The germline gives CDR1 SGHVS, CDR2 FQNEAQ. This CDR3 comprises 16 residues. V shed 4 bases and J 1 base; nucleotides not matched to a gene: 9. CDR3 sequence reads: CASSSRPGGLNYGYTF. CDR3 nucleotides: TGTGCCAGCAGCTCGCGCCCAGGGGGGCTTAACTATGGCTACACCTTC.

This chain joins TRBV5-1 and TRBJ1-2; no reliable D call. CDR1 and CDR2 (germline): SGHRS, YFSETQ. The CDR3 runs 15 residues. V lost 3 bases, J lost 2 bases, and 14 bases lay in between. CDR3 sequence reads: CASSSDGGRNYGYTF. CDR3 in DNA: TGCGCCAGCAGCTCCGACGGTGGGAGGAACTATGGCTACACCTTC.

This clone was observed a few times. The V and J genes are TRBV9 and TRBJ1-6, with 9 bases aligning to TRBD1. V lost 0 bases, J lost 9 bases, and 4 bases stayed unmatched. This CDR3 comprises 15 residues. The germline CDR1 and CDR2 sequences are SGDLS and YYNGEE. CDR3: CASSVDGTGSSPLHF. In DNA form, the CDR3 reads TGTGCCAGCAGCGTAGACGGGACAGGGAGTTCACCCCTCCACTTT.

The V call is TRBV6-5, the J call TRBJ2-7, with D perhaps TRBD2 (6 bases). This CDR3 region has 15 residues. V lost 2 bases to trimming and J lost 2 bases, with 13 bases between them. Looked up from germline, CDR1 is MNHEY and CDR2 is SVGAGI. In DNA, the CDR3 is TGTGCCAGCAGTTACCGTAAGGGACTTCCCTACGAGCAGTACTTC. Protein sequence: CASSYRKGLPYEQYF.

The sample holds a few counts of this clone. The J gene is TRBJ1-1, the V gene TRBV6-5; 7 nucleotides agree with TRBD1. There are 12 residues in the CDR3. The ends lost 9 bases at V and 5 bases at J; junction bases unmatched: 6. CDR1 and CDR2 from the germline V gene are MNHEY and SVGAGI. The CDR3 here is CASYRGTTEAFF. The CDR3 nucleotides read TGTGCCAGTTACAGGGGTACGACTGAAGCTTTCTTT.